This T cell receptor beta chain was identified in a study of shared clonotypes between healthy human individuals. General study findings and limits: The study generally estimated greater richness for naive than memory subsets.

Method: immunoSEQ multiplex PCR; TCRdb's copy keeps in-frame clones and lacks some. The table lists a few million clones, just over 90% of them singletons. Points on this clone: Its antigen is not identified.

Germline V lookup: CDR1 ENHRY, CDR2 SYGVKD. V shed 6 bases, J shed 3 bases, and the junction held 9 bases outside the gene matches. The CDR3 totals 15 residues. The clonotype was recovered from a man between 18 and 35 years old in good health. Sequenced input: naive CD4+ T cells sorted from blood. Subset denoted: CD45RA+ positively selected. The chain carries TRBV10-3 and TRBJ2-5; TRBD2 agrees at 8 bases. DNA of the CDR3: TGTGCCATCAGACCGGGACTAGAGAGGGAAGAGACCCAGTACTTC. Its protein is CAIRPGLEREETQYF.